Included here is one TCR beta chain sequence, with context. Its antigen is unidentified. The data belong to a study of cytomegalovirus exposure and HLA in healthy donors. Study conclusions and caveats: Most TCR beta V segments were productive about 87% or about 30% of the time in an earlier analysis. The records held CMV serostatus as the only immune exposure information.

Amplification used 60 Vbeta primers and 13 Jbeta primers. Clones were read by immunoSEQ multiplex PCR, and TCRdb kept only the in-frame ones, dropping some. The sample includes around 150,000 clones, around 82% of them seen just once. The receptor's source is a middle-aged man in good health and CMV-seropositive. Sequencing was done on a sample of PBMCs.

CDR3 DNA sequence: TGCGCCAGCAGCGGGACAGGGGCTGGCTACGAGCAGTACTTC. Translating gives CASSGTGAGYEQYF. The chain joins TRBV5-1 to TRBJ2-5; 10 nucleotides match TRBD1. The DNA end favors TRBJ2-7, so the J call may be wrong. CDR1 SGHRS and CDR2 YFSETQ come from the germline V gene. This CDR3 region has 14 residues.